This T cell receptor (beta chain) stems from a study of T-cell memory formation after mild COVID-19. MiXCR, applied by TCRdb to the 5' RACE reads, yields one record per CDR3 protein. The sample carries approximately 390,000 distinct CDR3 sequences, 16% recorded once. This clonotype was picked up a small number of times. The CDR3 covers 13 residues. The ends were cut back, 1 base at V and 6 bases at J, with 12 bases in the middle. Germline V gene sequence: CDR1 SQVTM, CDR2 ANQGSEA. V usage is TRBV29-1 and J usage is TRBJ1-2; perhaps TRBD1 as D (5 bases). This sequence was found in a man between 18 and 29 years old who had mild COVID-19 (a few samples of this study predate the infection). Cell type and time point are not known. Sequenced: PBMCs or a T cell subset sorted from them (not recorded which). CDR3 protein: CSVEVLMGDGYTF. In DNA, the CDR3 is TGCAGCGTTGAAGTCCTGATGGGGGATGGCTACACCTTC. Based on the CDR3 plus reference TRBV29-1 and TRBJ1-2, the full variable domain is SAVISQKPSRDICQRGTSLTIQCQVDSQVTMMFWYRQQPGQSLTLIATANQGSEATYESGFVIDKFPISRPNLTFSTLTVSNMSPEDSSIYLCSVEVLMGDGYTFGSGTRLTVV.